The rows below give T cell receptor beta chains drawn from one sample of a study of blood T cell repertoires in COVID-19. The method was immunoSEQ multiplex PCR; TCRdb's version includes in-frame clones alone and lacks a portion of them. The sample lists approximately 82,000 clones, roughly four fifths occurring once. The sequencing input was peripheral blood. The receptors here all came from a man in his fifties or sixties with active or convalescent COVID-19. CDR3s leave out the opening cysteine and the closing phenylalanine or tryptophan.

TRBJ2-1,TRBV28,ASRATGAQGEQF
TRBJ2-4,TRBV11-3,ASSLGGDRGHIQY
TRBJ1-1,TRBV29-1,SVNPNMNTEAF
TRBJ1-4,TRBV29-1,SVPDRGPSNEKLF
TRBJ2-1,TRBV19,ASSTLGGDEQF
TRBJ1-4,TRBV11-2,ASSLDLGTGNEKLF
TRBJ1-5,TRBV6-6,ASSYPETYSNQPQH
TRBJ1-5,TRBV3-1/TRBV3-2,ASSLTAGRNQPQH
TRBJ1-4,TRBV4-3,ASSPGQGEKLF
TRBJ2-1,TRBV19,ASSRLGIANEQF
TRBJ2-7,TRBV9,ASSTGTGVPSYEQY
TRBJ2-5,TRBV7-2,ASSLRFPRGNGIETQY
TRBJ2-2,TRBV11-2,ASSLYGGANGGELF
TRBJ2-3,TRBV2,ASKATSGVVGGTDTQY
TRBJ1-5,TRBV10-3,AISESGDRANQPQH
TRBJ2-3,TRBV29-1,SVEGLAGETQY
TRBJ1-5,TRBV28,ASSSGQGGNQPQH
TRBJ2-6,TRBV6-5,ASSSRQAGANVLT
TRBJ1-3,TRBV5-6,ASSLPSSGNTIY
TRBJ1-2,TRBV5-8,ASSLLRTAGGNYGYT
TRBJ2-7,TRBV27,ASSPSGQAYEQY
TRBJ1-6,TRBV5-6,ASSFDRNNSPLH
TRBJ1-3,TRBV14,ASSQTGMVSGNTIY
TRBJ2-5,TRBV4-3,ASSQQYRGEGETQY
TRBJ2-7,TRBV12-3/TRBV12-4,ASSAGRNYEQY
TRBJ2-5,TRBV5-1,ASSLGSGDLRETQY
TRBJ2-3,TRBV14,ASSLHQGMGADTQY
TRBJ2-3,TRBV7-2,ASSPWGPPGTDTQY
TRBJ2-5,TRBV7-9,ASSSIRDQETQY
TRBJ1-2,TRBV12-3/TRBV12-4,ASSQGLYGYT
TRBJ2-2,TRBV3-1/TRBV3-2,ASSLGLAGGITGELF
TRBJ1-1,TRBV5-6,ASSFRTGYMNTEAF
TRBJ1-5,TRBV24-1,ATSSKGGPNQPQH
TRBJ2-7,TRBV6-6,ASSFGTSGYEQY
TRBJ1-1,TRBV5-1,ASSSQQGTTEAF
TRBJ1-2,TRBV14,ASSQEGYRGVRGGYT
TRBJ1-3,TRBV13,ASSLRQTPMSGNTIY
TRBJ1-1,TRBV15,ATSRDLRLTGQNTEAF
TRBJ2-1,TRBV28,ASSLRASYNEQF
TRBJ1-3,TRBV5-4,ASSRTGGGNTIY
TRBJ2-7,TRBV28,ASSLIPPGQGIHEQY
TRBJ1-4,TRBV27,ASSLLFQGSEKLF
TRBJ2-4,TRBV6-6,ASRGSGTAKNIQY
TRBJ2-7,TRBV10-3,AIRTGTGAYEQY
TRBJ1-1,TRBV28,ASGTGGNTEAF
TRBJ1-2,TRBV4-1,ASSQDVQGNYGYT
TRBJ2-5,TRBV7-8,ASSLSTSARETQY
TRBJ2-5,TRBV12-3/TRBV12-4,ASRGAPETQY
TRBJ2-2,TRBV14,ASSIGQANTGELF
TRBJ1-4,TRBV21-1,ASSGRGGPSIHNEKLF
TRBJ1-1,TRBV7-8,ASSDTFNTEAF
TRBJ2-1,TRBV30,AWSVLTGGSYNEQF
TRBJ2-6,TRBV19,ASSWGDGANVLT